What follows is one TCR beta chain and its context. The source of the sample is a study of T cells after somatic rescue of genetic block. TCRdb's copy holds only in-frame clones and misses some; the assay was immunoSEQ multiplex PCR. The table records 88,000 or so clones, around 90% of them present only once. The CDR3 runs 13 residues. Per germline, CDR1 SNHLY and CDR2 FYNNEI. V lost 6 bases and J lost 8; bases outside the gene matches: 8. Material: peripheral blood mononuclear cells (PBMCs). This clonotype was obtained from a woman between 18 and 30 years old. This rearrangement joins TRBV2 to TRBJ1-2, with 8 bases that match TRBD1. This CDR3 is CASRTGTGRGYTF. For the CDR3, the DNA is TGTGCCAGCAGAACCGGGACAGGAAGGGGCTACACCTTC. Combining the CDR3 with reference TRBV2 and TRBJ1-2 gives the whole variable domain EPEVTQTPSHQVTQMGQEVILRCVPISNHLYFYWYRQILGQKVEFLVSFYNNEISEKSEIFDDQFSVERPDGSNFTLKIRSTKLEDSAMYFCASRTGTGRGYTFGSGTRLTVV.